What follows are 32 T cell receptor beta chains derived from one specimen sequenced in a study of T cells in localized non-small cell lung cancer. This table comes from immunoSEQ multiplex PCR, and its TCRdb copy is limited to in-frame clones, with some not included. The sample yields approximately 14,000 clones, approximately 89% seen once. The source was peripheral blood mononuclear cells, collected before any cancer treatment. The receptors derive from a man aged 40 to 75 with stage III lung adenocarcinoma.

The chain links TRBV5-1 to TRBJ1-1; D remains unclear. CDR3 length: 13 amino acids. The germline V gene encodes CDR1 SGHRS and CDR2 YFSETQ. The V and J ends lost 1 base and 2 bases respectively, with 6 bases between them. The DNA for the CDR3 is TGCGCCAGCAGCTTGTTGGCAAACACTGAAGCTTTCTTT. The encoded protein is CASSLLANTEAFF.

The rearrangement uses TRBV9 and TRBJ2-1; D call uncertain. The CDR3 is 14 residues long. The germline V gene encodes CDR1 SGDLS and CDR2 YYNGEE. V lost 0 bases, J lost 8 bases, and 12 bases lay in between. Here the CDR3 DNA reads TGTGCCAGCAGCGTAGAAGGAGTTCAAGATGAGCAGTTCTTC. It codes for CASSVEGVQDEQFF. Full variable domain (outside the CDR3, taken from reference TRBV9 and TRBJ2-1): DSGVTQTPKHLITATGQRVTLRCSPRSGDLSVYWYQQSLDQGLQFLIQYYNGEERAKGNILERFSAQQFPDLHSELNLSSLELGDSALYFCASSVEGVQDEQFFGPGTRLTVL.

The V gene is TRBV18, the J gene TRBJ1-2, with no clear D. Germline V gene lookup returns CDR1 KGHSH and CDR2 LQKENI. CDR3 length: 11 residues. The ends were cut back, 2 bases at V and 6 bases at J, with 4 bases in the middle. The CDR3 sequence is CASSPGDGYTF. In nucleotides, the CDR3 is TGTGCCAGCTCACCAGGAGATGGCTACACCTTC.

This rearrangement joins TRBV27 to TRBJ2-3; 7 positions match TRBD2. V was pared by 4 bases and J by 5 bases, with 15 bases of the junction left unmatched. The germline CDR1 and CDR2 sequences are MNHEY and SMNVEV (reference sequence). The CDR3 has 17 amino acids. The CDR3 DNA follows: TGTGCCAGCAGTTCCCCCGGGGTAGCGGGTTTCATAGATACGCAGTATTTT. Its translation: CASSSPGVAGFIDTQYF.

The chain couples TRBV28 to TRBJ2-1; 8 bases line up with TRBD1. Per the germline V gene, CDR1 is MDHEN and CDR2 is SYDVKM. The length of the CDR3 is 14 residues. The trim removed 2 bases at V and 7 bases at J, leaving 4 bases unmatched. The CDR3: CASSLTGGKNEQFF. The CDR3 bases are TGTGCCAGCAGTTTAACAGGGGGAAAAAATGAGCAGTTCTTC.

This clone was counted a single time. The chain recombines TRBV2 with TRBJ2-7; 10 bases map to TRBD2. CDR1 is SNHLY, CDR2 FYNNEI, per germline. This CDR3 is 15 amino acids long. V trimming: 2 bases; J trimming: 6 bases; junction bases outside the gene matches: 7. CDR3 nucleotide sequence: TGTGCCAGCAGTGAACCAGCGGGAGGGATCGGCGAGCAGTACTTC. The encoded protein is CASSEPAGGIGEQYF.

The V call is TRBV5-4, the J call TRBJ1-2, with D maybe TRBD1 (6 bases). The V gene's germline CDR1 is SGHNT and CDR2 YYREEE (reference sequence). V was trimmed by 3 bases and J by 0 bases, leaving 21 bases between them. The CDR3 sequence is 18 residues long. In DNA form, the CDR3 reads TGTGCCAGCAGCTCCGGGACATCCTTAGATCCAGCTAACTATGGCTACACCTTC. Its protein product is CASSSGTSLDPANYGYTF.

The chain links TRBV11-2 to TRBJ2-5; TRBD1 agrees at 7 bases. V trimming: 4 bases; J trimming: 2 bases; junction bases outside the gene matches: 1. The CDR3 loop spans 13 amino acids. Germline V CDR1 and CDR2: SGHAT, FQNNGV. Written as DNA, the CDR3 is TGTGCCAGCAGCTGGGACAGTCAAGAGACCCAGTACTTC. It codes for CASSWDSQETQYF.

This chain uses TRBV28 with TRBJ2-3; D might be TRBD1 or TRBD2, each matching 5 bases. CDR1 MDHEN and CDR2 SYDVKM come from the germline V gene. V gave up 4 bases and J gave up 1 base, with 12 bases separating them. The CDR3 has 15 amino acids. The chain's CDR3 is CASSSPRDGTDTQYF. CDR3 DNA: TGTGCCAGCAGTTCCCCACGGGACGGCACAGATACGCAGTATTTT.

Worth noting for this clone: The final CDR3 position lacks the conserved phenylalanine or tryptophan, pointing to a likely read error. CDR3 amino acids: CASTRGLGYGYTS. DNA of the CDR3: TGTGCCAGCACAAGGGGGTTAGGCTATGGCTACACCTCC. V is TRBV19 and J is TRBJ1-2; a weak D match, TRBD1 (6 bases). Germline CDR1 and CDR2: LNHDA and SQIVND (reference sequence). V shed 9 bases and J shed 4 bases, with 15 bases lying between them. CDR3 length equals 13 residues.

V gene TRBV10-3 combines with J gene TRBJ2-2, with D perhaps matching TRBD1 (5 bases). This CDR3 spans 15 amino acids. CDR1 ENHRY and CDR2 SYGVKD come from the germline V gene. V gave up 0 bases and J gave up 3 bases, with 8 bases separating them. CDR3 nucleotide sequence: TGTGCCATCAGTGAGTCCACAGGCTACACCGGGGAGCTGTTTTTT. Residues: CAISESTGYTGELFF.

The table lists this clone with a few counts. This chain uses TRBV18 with TRBJ2-5, with TRBD1 identical over 7 bases. The CDR3 totals 13 residues. CDR1 and CDR2 (germline): KGHSH, LQKENI. The V segment lost 6 bases and the J segment 4 bases; nucleotides outside the gene matches: 5. This CDR3 reads CASSVDRRETQYF. As DNA, the CDR3 is TGTGCCAGCTCGGTGGACAGGCGAGAGACCCAGTACTTC. Using reference TRBV18 and TRBJ2-5 for the parts outside the CDR3, the full variable domain is NAGVMQNPRHLVRRRGQEARLRCSPMKGHSHVYWYRQLPEEGLKFMVYLQKENIIDESGMPKERFSAEFPKEGPSILRIQQVVRGDSAAYFCASSVDRRETQYFGPGTRLLVL.

The table lists this clone with a few counts. This rearrangement joins TRBV6-6 to TRBJ2-2; D is unclear. Germline V CDR1 and CDR2: MNHNY, SVGAGI (reference sequence). V lost 0 bases and J lost 8, with 7 bases in between. The CDR3 is 13 residues long. CDR3 DNA sequence: TGTGCCAGCAGTTACTCGTATAAGGGGGAGCTGTTTTTT. Protein product: CASSYSYKGELFF.

V and J are TRBV18 and TRBJ1-1; TRBD1 is a possible D gene (5 bases). V was shortened by 0 bases and J by 5 bases, with 10 bases between the two germline ends. Germline assignment: CDR1 KGHSH and CDR2 LQKENI. CDR3 length: 14 residues. The CDR3 spells CASSPPAGRTEAFF. Here the CDR3 DNA reads TGTGCCAGCTCACCACCGGCAGGGAGGACTGAAGCTTTCTTT.

This clone has just a few counts. The chain links TRBV7-9 to TRBJ2-7; D perhaps matches TRBD1 (6 bases). The CDR3 is 13 residues long. Trimming removed 5 bases at V and 3 bases at J, with 11 bases between. CDR1 SEHNR and CDR2 FQNEAQ come from the germline V gene (reference sequence). The CDR3 nucleotides are TGTGCCAGCAGCCCACAGGGACGCTACGAGCAGTACTTC. It encodes CASSPQGRYEQYF. The complete variable domain, with remaining parts taken from reference TRBV7-9 and TRBJ2-7, reads DTGVSQNPRHKITKRGQNVTFRCDPISEHNRLYWYRQTLGQGPEFLTYFQNEAQLEKSRLLSDRFSAERPKGSFSTLEIQRTEQGDSAMYLCASSPQGRYEQYFGPGTRLTVT.

The CDR3 spells CASSLDWGGNSPLHF. The CDR3 DNA is TGTGCCAGCAGCTTAGACTGGGGTGGGAATTCACCCCTCCACTTT. This sequence joins TRBV11-2 and TRBJ1-6; D ambiguous. CDR3 length: 15 amino acids. Germline V gene sequence: CDR1 SGHAT, CDR2 FQNNGV. V dropped 0 bases and J dropped 7 bases, with 10 bases sitting between them.

This chain connects TRBV2 to TRBJ1-2; D is possibly TRBD1 (6 bases). The CDR3 sequence is 14 residues long. The V end was cut by 3 bases, the J end by 10 bases, with 18 bases between. Germline V CDR1 and CDR2: SNHLY, FYNNEI. Here the CDR3 reads CASSEVRGPRTYTF. The DNA for the CDR3 is TGTGCCAGCAGTGAGGTGCGGGGGCCCAGGACCTACACCTTC.

The chain employs TRBV6-6 and TRBJ2-1; TRBD2 aligns across 12 bases. This CDR3 contains 15 residues. In germline, CDR1 is MNHNY, CDR2 SVGAGI (reference sequence). The ends lost 8 bases at V and 4 bases at J; junction bases unmatched: 6. CDR3 sequence reads: CASGRLAGAYNEQFF. CDR3 coding DNA: TGTGCCAGCGGGAGACTAGCGGGAGCTTACAATGAGCAGTTCTTC.

The rearrangement links TRBV27 to TRBJ2-4, with 7 nucleotides matching TRBD1. Trimming removed 2 bases from V and 7 bases from J; junction bases left unmatched: 5. Per the germline V gene, CDR1 is MNHEY and CDR2 is SMNVEV (reference sequence). The CDR3 consists of 14 residues. The CDR3 loop reads CASSLTGARNIQYF. CDR3 bases: TGTGCCAGCAGTTTAACAGGGGCGCGGAACATTCAGTACTTC.

The chain couples TRBV19 to TRBJ1-1; the match to TRBD1 covers 11 bases. V shed 7 bases and J 6 bases; nucleotides not matched to a gene: 7. This CDR3 has 14 amino acids. Germline CDR1 is LNHDA and CDR2 is SQIVND (reference sequence). This CDR3 reads CASTNGQGAAEAFF. Written as DNA, the CDR3 is TGTGCCAGTACCAACGGACAGGGGGCGGCTGAAGCTTTCTTT. Filled out from reference TRBV19 and TRBJ1-1, the complete variable domain reads DGGITQSPKYLFRKEGQNVTLSCEQNLNHDAMYWYRQDPGQGLRLIYYSQIVNDFQKGDIAEGYSVSREKKESFPLTVTSAQKNPTAFYLCASTNGQGAAEAFFGQGTRLTVV.

This clone is a singleton in its sample. The J gene is TRBJ2-3, the V gene TRBV5-8, with TRBD2 matching 14 bases. CDR1 is SGHTS and CDR2 is YDEGEE in the germline V gene. The CDR3 sequence is 17 residues long. J was trimmed by 2 bases and V by 4 bases; bases with no gene match: 6. The CDR3 DNA reads TGTGCCAGCAGCCAACGGACTAGCGGGAGGCCCACAGATACGCAGTATTTT. Its protein is CASSQRTSGRPTDTQYF.

CDR3 nucleotides: TGTGCCAGCAGCGTATCGGGATCGGAGACCCAGTACTTC. Protein sequence: CASSVSGSETQYF. The rearrangement links TRBV9 to TRBJ2-5, with TRBD2 as a possible D gene (5 bases). The CDR3 has 13 amino acids. V was pared by 1 base and J by 5 bases, with 9 bases between. Germline loops: CDR1 SGDLS, CDR2 YYNGEE.

This rearrangement joins TRBV5-6 to TRBJ1-5, with TRBD1 matching 7 bases. CDR1 is SGHDT and CDR2 is YYEEEE in the germline V gene. V lost 1 base, J lost 7 bases, and 8 bases stayed unmatched. The CDR3 contains 15 residues. CDR3 in DNA: TGTGCCAGCAGCTTGAGGCAGGGGGTAGGGCAGCCCCAGCATTTT. This gives the protein CASSLRQGVGQPQHF.

The rearrangement uses TRBV28 and TRBJ2-7; maybe TRBD1 (5 bases). V lost 2 bases, J lost 3 bases, and 11 bases lay in between. This CDR3 is built from 14 residues. Germline V gene data show CDR1 as MDHEN and CDR2 as SYDVKM. The CDR3 loop is CASSLPRTHYEQYF. The CDR3 bases are TGTGCCAGCAGTTTACCCAGGACACACTACGAGCAGTACTTC. The whole variable domain, filled in from reference TRBV28 and TRBJ2-7, reads DVKVTQSSRYLVKRTGEKVFLECVQDMDHENMFWYRQDPGLGLRLIYFSYDVKMKEKGDIPEGYSVSREKKERFSLILESASTNQTSMYLCASSLPRTHYEQYFGPGTRLTVT.

This sequence joins TRBV4-1 and TRBJ2-1, with D perhaps given as TRBD1 or TRBD2 (5 bases each). The CDR3 consists of 16 residues. V was trimmed by 4 bases and J by 4 bases, leaving 17 bases between them. Germline CDR1 MGHRA, CDR2 YSYEKL. The CDR3 protein is CASSLRTGRLYNEQFF. For the CDR3, the DNA is TGCGCCAGCAGCCTCAGGACGGGGCGACTTTACAATGAGCAGTTCTTC.

The V gene is TRBV5-3, the J gene TRBJ2-4; 7 positions agree with TRBD1. TRBV5-3 counts as an open reading frame of uncertain function. V was clipped by 4 bases and J by 0 bases; unmatched bases: 4. The CDR3 runs to 15 residues. The CDR3 coding sequence is TGTGCCAGAAGCCAAGACAGGGAAGCCAAAAACATTCAGTACTTC. This gives the protein CARSQDREAKNIQYF.

This rearrangement joins TRBV5-1 to TRBJ2-2; a weak D match, TRBD2 (6 bases). CDR1 SGHRS and CDR2 YFSETQ come from the germline V gene. The CDR3 sequence is 15 residues long. Trimming cost V 0 bases and J 0 bases, with 6 bases left between them. DNA for the CDR3: TGCGCCAGCAGCTTGGTAGCGGCGAACACCGGGGAGCTGTTTTTT. Its protein product is CASSLVAANTGELFF.

The chain is built from TRBV7-9 and TRBJ2-3, with unresolved D. The length of the CDR3 is 13 residues. V lost 4 bases and J 3 bases, leaving 8 bases between the germline ends. Germline V gene sequence: CDR1 SEHNR, CDR2 FQNEAQ (reference sequence). CDR3 protein: CASSSSLTDTQYF. For the CDR3, the DNA is TGTGCCAGCAGCTCCTCCCTGACAGATACGCAGTATTTT.

In its sample, this clone was seen a few times. The V call is TRBV27, the J call TRBJ2-1; a weak D match, TRBD2 (6 bases). This CDR3 comprises 12 residues. The germline gives CDR1 MNHEY, CDR2 SMNVEV (reference sequence). With 2 bases removed from V and 10 bases from J, the gap between germline ends came to 9 bases. The CDR3 loop reads CASSLGGREQFF. The CDR3 DNA sequence: TGTGCCAGCAGTTTAGGAGGGCGAGAGCAGTTCTTC.

J is TRBJ2-7 and V is TRBV11-2, with 9 bases matching TRBD2. This CDR3 region has 15 residues. V shed 5 bases and J 0 bases; nucleotides not matched to a gene: 5. Germline loops: CDR1 SGHAT, CDR2 FQNNGV. For the CDR3, the DNA is TGTGCCAGCAGCCCTCTAGCGGGGAGCTCCTACGAGCAGTACTTC. Amino acids: CASSPLAGSSYEQYF. Filled out from reference TRBV11-2 and TRBJ2-7, the complete variable domain reads EAGVAQSPRYKIIEKRQSVAFWCNPISGHATLYWYQQILGQGPKLLIQFQNNGVVDDSQLPKDRFSAERLKGVDSTLKIQPAKLEDSAVYLCASSPLAGSSYEQYFGPGTRLTVT.

J is TRBJ2-1 and V is TRBV7-2, with 9 nucleotides matching TRBD1. V gave up 3 bases and J gave up 8 bases; unmatched junction bases: 5. The V gene's germline CDR1 is SGHTA and CDR2 FQGNSA. The length of the CDR3 is 14 residues. CDR3 loop: CASSLTGGDYEQFF. The CDR3 DNA follows: TGTGCCAGCAGCTTGACAGGGGGGGACTATGAGCAGTTCTTC.

As DNA, the CDR3 is TGTGCCAGCAGCTTACCAAGACCCACAGATACGCAGTATTTT. Amino acid sequence: CASSLPRPTDTQYF. This chain joins TRBV11-1 and TRBJ2-3; no firm D call. Trimming pared 2 bases from V and 2 bases from J, leaving 8 bases between. Germline V CDR1 and CDR2: SGHAT, FQDESV (reference sequence). The CDR3 consists of 14 residues.